This T cell receptor beta chain was documented in a study of CD4 and CD8 cells across lung adenocarcinoma regions (dated by TCRdb to about 2018). Turning to the overall study: The study examined intratumor heterogeneity of the T cell receptor repertoire by comparing tumor centers with tumor margins.

This clonotype appeared a few times. The antigen it binds to is not known. There are no base qualities to consult, and no much larger clone falls within one base. Patients with localized lung adenocarcinoma, a subtype of non-small cell lung cancer, were used as donors. These samples came from the margins of localized lung adenocarcinomas. CD8+ T cells from tumor tissue were profiled separately from CD4+ T cells for TCR repertoire analysis. Library preparation was by PCR. Sequencing relied on a HiSeq X Ten. TCRdb's own reprocessing of the public reads used fastp at Q25 and MiXCR and kept productive beta chains. Rows with a matching CDR3 protein are joined into one entry that keeps the most common DNA and genes. Here the sample has around 20,000 distinct CDR3 sequences; 50% occur a single time. The ten largest clones add up to around 34% of the sample. This clonotype was sampled from a male donor with lung adenocarcinoma. The CD4 and CD8 labels of this study may be unreliable. The sample consisted of CD8+ T cells from the margin of a lung tumor. In the paper's terms, the cell subset or site label means: tumor margin region.

The DNA reads TGTGCCAGCAGACAGACAGGGGGCGGCTATGGCTACACCTTC. The resulting protein is CASRQTGGGYGYTF. Recombination connected TRBV6-1 to TRBJ1-2; 10 of the junction bases match TRBD1. Taken from the germline V gene, the CDR1 and CDR2 loops are MNHNS and SASEGT. After removal of 6 bases from V and 4 bases from J, the junction retains 5 bases not matched to a gene. From the cysteine up to the phenylalanine, the CDR3 has a length of 14 residues. The entry retains the CDR3 DNA only, 42 bases that are in frame from base 1.